This TCR beta chain was recorded in a study of regulatory T cells in long-lasting Graves disease. CDR1 and CDR2 (germline): SGHDN, FVKESK. V lost 0 bases, J lost 6 bases, and 14 bases lay in between. There are 16 residues in the CDR3. Investigators prepared the TCR beta libraries by applying iRepertoire HTBI primers and Arm-PCR of CDR3 regions. TCRdb redid the calling of the multiplex PCR reads with MiXCR, one entry per CDR3 protein. The sample has 350,000 to 450,000 distinct CDR3 sequences, 12% seen once; the top ten hold approximately 17%. This clonotype showed up just a few times. Described time point: newly diagnosed GD, antithyroid drugs for less than 3 months. Generation of the TCR library employed RNA extracted from PBMCs. These same data were also listed under a study on T cells in Graves' hyperthyroidism and ophthalmopathy.

Source: peripheral blood mononuclear cells (PBMCs), taken at new diagnosis, from a patient treated with antithyroid drugs. The origin of this receptor is a woman aged 18-35 years with Graves disease. This chain joins TRBV14 and TRBJ2-2; possibly TRBD2 for D (5 bases). CDR3 in DNA: TGTGCCAGCAGCCAAGATGAGGGCGCGCGGGCCGGGGAGCTGTTTTTT. Amino acids: CASSQDEGARAGELFF. The entire variable domain, with the rest obtained from reference TRBV14 and TRBJ2-2, is as follows: EAGVTQFPSHSVIEKGQTVTLRCDPISGHDNLYWYRRVMGKEIKFLLHFVKESKQDESGMPNNRFLAERTGGTYSTLKVQPAELEDSGVYFCASSQDEGARAGELFFGEGSRLTVL.